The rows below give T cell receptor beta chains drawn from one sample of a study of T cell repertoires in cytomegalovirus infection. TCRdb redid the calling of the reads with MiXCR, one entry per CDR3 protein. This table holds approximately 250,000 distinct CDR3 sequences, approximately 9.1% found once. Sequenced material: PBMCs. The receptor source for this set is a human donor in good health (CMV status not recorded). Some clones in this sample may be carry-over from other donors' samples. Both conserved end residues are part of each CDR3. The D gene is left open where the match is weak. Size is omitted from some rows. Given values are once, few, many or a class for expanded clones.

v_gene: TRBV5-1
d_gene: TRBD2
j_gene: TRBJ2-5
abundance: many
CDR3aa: CATRRLAEETQYF
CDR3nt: TGCGCGACCCGGAGGCTAGCGGAAGAGACCCAGTACTTC

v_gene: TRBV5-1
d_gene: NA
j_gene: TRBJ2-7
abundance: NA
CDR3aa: CASSPRTGGFGEQYF
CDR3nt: TGCGCCAGCAGCCCGCGGACAGGAGGGTTTGGCGAGCAGTACTTC

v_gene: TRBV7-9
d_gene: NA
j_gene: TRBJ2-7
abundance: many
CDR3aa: CASSLAPGEGPYEQYF
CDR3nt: TGTGCCAGCAGCTTAGCCCCGGGTGAGGGACCATACGAGCAGTACTTC

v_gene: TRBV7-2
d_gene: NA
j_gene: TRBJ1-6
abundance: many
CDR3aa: CASSQRRASPLHF
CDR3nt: TGTGCCAGCAGCCAGCGCAGGGCTTCACCCCTCCACTTT

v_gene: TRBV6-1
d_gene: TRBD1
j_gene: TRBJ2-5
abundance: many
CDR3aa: CASSEGTGRVTQYF
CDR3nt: TGTGCCAGCAGTGAGGGGACAGGGAGAGTGACCCAGTACTTC

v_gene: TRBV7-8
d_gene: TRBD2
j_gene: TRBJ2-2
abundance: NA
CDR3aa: CAIAGVNTGELFF
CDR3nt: TGTGCCATAGCGGGGGTGAACACCGGGGAGCTGTTTTTT

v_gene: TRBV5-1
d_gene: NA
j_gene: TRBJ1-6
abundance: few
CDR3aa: CASSPRLESPLHF
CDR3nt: TGCGCCAGCAGCCCGAGACTTGAATCACCCCTCCACTTT

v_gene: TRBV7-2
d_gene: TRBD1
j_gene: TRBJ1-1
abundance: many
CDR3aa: CASSFYSSGTGVGTEAFF
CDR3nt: TGTGCCAGCAGCTTTTACTCTAGTGGGACAGGGGTAGGCACTGAAGCTTTCTTT

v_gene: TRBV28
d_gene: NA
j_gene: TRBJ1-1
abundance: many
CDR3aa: CASSLFSGGVMNTEAFF
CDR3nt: TGTGCCAGCAGTTTATTTTCTGGGGGAGTCATGAACACTGAAGCTTTCTTT

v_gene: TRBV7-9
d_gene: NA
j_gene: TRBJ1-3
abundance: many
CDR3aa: CASSLDLLGHGSSGNTIYF
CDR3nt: TGTGCCAGCAGCTTAGATCTGTTGGGACACGGAAGCTCTGGAAACACCATATATTTT

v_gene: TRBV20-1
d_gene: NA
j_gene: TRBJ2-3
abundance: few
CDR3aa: CSARVAGRGDTQYF
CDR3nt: TGCAGTGCTAGAGTTGCGGGGCGAGGAGATACGCAGTATTTT

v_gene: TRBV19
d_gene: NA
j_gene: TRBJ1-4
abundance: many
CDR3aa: CASSIKAQGTEKLFF
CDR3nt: TGTGCCAGTAGTATAAAAGCCCAGGGGACCGAAAAACTGTTTTTT

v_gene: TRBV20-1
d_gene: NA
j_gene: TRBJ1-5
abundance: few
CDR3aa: CSARDLTVHQPQHF
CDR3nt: TGCAGTGCTAGAGATTTGACCGTTCATCAGCCCCAGCATTTT

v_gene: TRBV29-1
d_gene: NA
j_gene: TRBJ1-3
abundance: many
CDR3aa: CSVLPGSSGNTIYF
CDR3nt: TGCAGCGTCCTCCCCGGGAGCTCTGGAAACACCATATATTTT

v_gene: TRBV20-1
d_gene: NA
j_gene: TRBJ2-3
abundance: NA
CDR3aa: CSAQRGTDTQYF
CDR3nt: TGCAGTGCCCAGCGGGGCACAGATACGCAGTATTTT

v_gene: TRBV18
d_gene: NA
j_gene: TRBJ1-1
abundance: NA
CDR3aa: CASSPFIDPNTEAFF
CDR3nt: TGTGCCAGCTCACCTTTTATTGATCCGAACACTGAAGCTTTCTTT

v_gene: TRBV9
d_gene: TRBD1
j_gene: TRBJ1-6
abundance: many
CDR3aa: CASSARQGNNSPLHF
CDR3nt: TGTGCCAGCAGCGCACGACAGGGAAATAATTCACCCCTCCACTTT

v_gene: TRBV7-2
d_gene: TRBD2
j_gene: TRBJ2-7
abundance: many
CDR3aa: CASSPPEKAGGGYEQYF
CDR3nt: TGTGCCAGCAGCCCCCCCGAAAAAGCGGGAGGAGGTTACGAGCAGTACTTC

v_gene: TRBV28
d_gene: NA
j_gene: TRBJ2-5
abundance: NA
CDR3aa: CASRGATVGVLQETQYF
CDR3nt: TGTGCCAGCAGGGGGGCTACCGTGGGGGTCCTCCAAGAGACCCAGTACTTC

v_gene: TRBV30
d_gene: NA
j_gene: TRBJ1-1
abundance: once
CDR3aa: CAWSVETEAFF
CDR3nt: TGTGCCTGGAGTGTGGAAACTGAAGCTTTCTTT

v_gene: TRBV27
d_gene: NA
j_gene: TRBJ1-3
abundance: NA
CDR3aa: CASSLRDPSSGNTIYF
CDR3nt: TGTGCCAGCAGTTTACGGGATCCGAGCTCTGGAAACACCATATATTTT

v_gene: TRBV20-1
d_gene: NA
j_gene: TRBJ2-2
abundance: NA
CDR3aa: CSARGTNTGELFF
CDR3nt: TGCAGTGCTAGAGGGACTAACACCGGGGAGCTGTTTTTT

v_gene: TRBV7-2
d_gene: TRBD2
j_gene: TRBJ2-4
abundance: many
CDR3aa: CASSLSRAGGGNIQYF
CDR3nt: TGTGCCAGCAGCTTATCCCGAGCGGGGGGGGGGAACATTCAGTACTTC

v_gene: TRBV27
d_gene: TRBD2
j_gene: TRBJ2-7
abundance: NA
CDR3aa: CASSTLAGALNEQYF
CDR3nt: TGTGCCAGCAGTACACTAGCGGGAGCCCTTAACGAGCAGTACTTC

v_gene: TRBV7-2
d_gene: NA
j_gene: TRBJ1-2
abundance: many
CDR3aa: CASSPRGVLYGYTF
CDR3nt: TGTGCCAGCAGCCCCCGAGGGGTCCTCTATGGCTACACCTTC

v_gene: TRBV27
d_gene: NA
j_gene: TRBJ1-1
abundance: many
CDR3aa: CASSLQGDSRAFF
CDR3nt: TGTGCCAGCAGTTTACAGGGAGACTCTCGAGCTTTCTTT

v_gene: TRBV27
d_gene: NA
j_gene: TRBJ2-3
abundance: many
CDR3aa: CATRSPTDTQYF
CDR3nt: TGTGCCACCCGAAGTCCCACAGATACGCAGTATTTT

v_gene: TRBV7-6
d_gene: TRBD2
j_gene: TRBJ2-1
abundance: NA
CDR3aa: CASSQLAGALNEQFF
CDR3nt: TGTGCCAGCAGCCAACTAGCGGGCGCCCTAAATGAGCAGTTCTTC

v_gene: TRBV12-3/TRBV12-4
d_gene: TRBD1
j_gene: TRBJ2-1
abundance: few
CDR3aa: CASSHTQGQGRYNEQFF
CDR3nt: TGTGCCAGCAGTCACACCCAAGGACAGGGTCGGTACAATGAGCAGTTCTTC

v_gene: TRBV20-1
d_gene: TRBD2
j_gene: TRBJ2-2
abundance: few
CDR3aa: CSARVHSGGTGELFF
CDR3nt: TGCAGTGCTAGAGTACATAGCGGGGGGACCGGGGAGCTGTTTTTT

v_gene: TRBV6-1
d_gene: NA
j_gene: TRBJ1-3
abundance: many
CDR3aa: CASSFMDPGNTIYF
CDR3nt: TGTGCCAGCAGTTTTATGGATCCTGGAAACACCATATATTTT

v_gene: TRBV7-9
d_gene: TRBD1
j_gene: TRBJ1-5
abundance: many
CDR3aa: CASSLVGGTGGYQPQHF
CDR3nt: TGTGCCAGCAGCTTAGTAGGGGGGACAGGGGGTTATCAGCCCCAGCATTTT

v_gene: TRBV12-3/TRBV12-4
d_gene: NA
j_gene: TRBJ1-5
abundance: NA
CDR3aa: CASTKWGVGNQPQHF
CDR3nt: TGTGCCAGCACCAAATGGGGCGTTGGCAATCAGCCCCAGCATTTT

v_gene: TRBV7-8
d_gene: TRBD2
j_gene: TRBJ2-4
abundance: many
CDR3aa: CASRRSRGGSDIQYF
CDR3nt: TGTGCCAGCAGGCGTTCTCGGGGGGGTAGTGACATTCAGTACTTC